A single sample is the source of the 13 T cell receptor beta chains below, sequenced in a study of CD8 T cells in ankylosing spondylitis. Points from the study as a whole: Characteristic, it appeared, of ankylosing spondylitis blood was a TCR beta motif of eight highly homologous variants.

No antigens are known for them. MiXCR, run by TCRdb on the 5' RACE reads, gives a single entry per CDR3 protein. Among roughly 220,000 distinct CDR3 sequences listed, approximately 20% were seen once. Sequenced sample: blood, either unsorted or a sorted T cell fraction (not recorded which). The receptors stem from a male donor with ankylosing spondylitis.

This clonotype was seen a few times. V gene TRBV4-1 combines with J gene TRBJ1-5; D gene unclear. CDR1 and CDR2 (germline): MGHRA, YSYEKL. V gave up 1 base and J gave up 2 bases, with 9 bases separating them. CDR3 size: 15 residues. The CDR3: CASSQGTLGNQPQHF. CDR3 nucleotides: TGCGCCAGCAGCCAAGGGACGCTTGGCAATCAGCCCCAGCATTTT.

This clonotype was seen a few times. The gene calls are TRBV5-1 and TRBJ2-7, with TRBD1 matching over 10 bases. Germline CDR1 is SGHRS and CDR2 is YFSETQ. The CDR3 sequence is 14 residues long. J was trimmed by 6 bases and V by 3 bases; bases with no gene match: 6. This CDR3 reads CASSSVGQGGEQYF. Written as DNA, the CDR3 is TGCGCCAGCAGCTCTGTCGGACAGGGGGGCGAGCAGTACTTC.

This clonotype occurred a few times. The V and J genes are TRBV14 and TRBJ2-3, with D possibly TRBD1 on 6 matching bases. Germline V gives CDR1 SGHDN, CDR2 FVKESK. This CDR3 spans 16 amino acids. The ends were cut back, 3 bases at V and 1 base at J, with 14 bases in the middle. The chain's CDR3 is CASSHDRTARTDTQYF. CDR3 in DNA: TGTGCCAGCAGCCATGACAGGACGGCCCGCACAGATACGCAGTATTTT.

In this sample, this clonotype turned up a few times. V gene TRBV5-1 combines with J gene TRBJ2-3; 8 bases are a match to TRBD1. With 2 bases clipped from V and 6 bases from J, the junction kept 11 bases outside the gene matches. The CDR3 has 16 amino acids. In germline, CDR1 is SGHRS, CDR2 YFSETQ. CDR3 region: CASSFEDREVLDTQYF. The CDR3 DNA reads TGCGCCAGCAGCTTCGAGGACAGGGAAGTGCTGGATACGCAGTATTTT.

This chain links TRBV4-2 with TRBJ2-2; TRBD2 might be the D (5 bases). There are 17 residues in the CDR3. Germline CDR1 reads LGHNA; CDR2 reads YNFKEQ. The ends were cut back, 5 bases at V and 5 bases at J, with 21 bases in the middle. The CDR3 DNA reads as TGTGCCAGCAGCGCGTCCCGGGATGACGGGATAACCGGGGAGCTGTTTTTT. Translation: CASSASRDDGITGELFF.

The table lists this clonotype with a few counts. The chain has TRBV20-1 and TRBJ2-1; 11 bases fit TRBD2. The CDR3 extends over 14 amino acids. Germline CDR1 reads DFQATT; CDR2 reads SNEGSKA (reference sequence). The junction had 3 bases not matched to a gene; V was cut back by 2 bases and J by 6 bases. For the CDR3, the DNA is TGCAGTGCTAGATCGGGGACTAGCGGCAATGAGCAGTTCTTC. This gives the protein CSARSGTSGNEQFF.

This chain joins TRBV6-4 and TRBJ2-7; D is unclear. V lost 0 bases and J 5 bases, leaving 8 bases between the germline ends. This CDR3 region has 13 residues. The germline gives CDR1 MRHNA, CDR2 SNTAGT. The CDR3 loop reads CASSDSFENEQYF. CDR3 nucleotide sequence: TGTGCCAGCAGTGACTCTTTTGAGAACGAGCAGTACTTC.

The chain joins TRBV7-6 to TRBJ2-7; D remains ambiguous. The CDR3 contains 15 residues. The V gene's germline CDR1 is SGHVS and CDR2 FNYEAQ. V was cut by 4 bases and J by 0 bases, with 13 bases left in between. CDR3 nucleotide sequence: TGTGCCAGCAGCTCCAGCCCAACAAGCTCCTACGAGCAGTACTTC. It translates to CASSSSPTSSYEQYF.

This clonotype has just a few counts. V is TRBV5-6 and J is TRBJ2-1; possibly TRBD1 for D (5 bases). This CDR3 comprises 13 residues. Germline V gives CDR1 SGHDT, CDR2 YYEEEE. V was pared by 1 base and J by 8 bases, with 10 bases between. The CDR3 bases are TGTGCCAGCAGCTTGCAGGGTTTTGATGAGCAGTTCTTC. Translated, it gives CASSLQGFDEQFF.

This chain joins TRBV7-2 and TRBJ2-7; D not certain. This CDR3 region has 11 residues. Germline assignment: CDR1 SGHTA and CDR2 FQGNSA. The V and J ends lost 10 bases and 2 bases respectively, with 9 bases between them. The CDR3 reads CANLIPYEQYF. DNA for the CDR3: TGTGCCAACCTGATTCCCTACGAGCAGTACTTC.

This clonotype was seen a handful of times. The chain couples TRBV5-6 to TRBJ2-7, with D possibly matching TRBD2 (6 bases). Germline CDR1 reads SGHDT; CDR2 reads YYEEEE. Trimming cost V 2 bases and J 4 bases, with 16 bases left between them. The CDR3 is made up of 15 amino acids. The DNA for the CDR3 is TGTGCCAGCAGCTTTGGGGGTAGCGGAGATTACGAGCAGTACTTC. It translates to CASSFGGSGDYEQYF.

There are a few counts of this clonotype. The chain combines TRBV7-9 with TRBJ2-1, with TRBD2 matching 7 bases. Germline trimming cut 7 bases from V and 0 bases from J; bases unmatched to any gene: 9. Germline V lookup: CDR1 SEHNR, CDR2 FQNEAQ (reference sequence). There are 16 residues in the CDR3. The CDR3 here is CASKEAGFSSYNEQFF. DNA of the CDR3: TGTGCCAGCAAAGAAGCGGGGTTTAGCTCCTACAATGAGCAGTTCTTC. Full variable domain (remainder filled in from reference TRBV7-9 and TRBJ2-1): DTGVSQNPRHKITKRGQNVTFRCDPISEHNRLYWYRQTLGQGPEFLTYFQNEAQLEKSRLLSDRFSAERPKGSFSTLEIQRTEQGDSAMYLCASKEAGFSSYNEQFFGPGTRLTVL.

This clonotype was seen a handful of times. The rearrangement joins TRBV9 to TRBJ1-1; weak D call: TRBD1 (6 bases). The CDR3 has 15 residues. V lost 3 bases and J 3 bases, leaving 15 bases between the germline ends. Germline lookup yields CDR1 SGDLS and CDR2 YYNGEE. The DNA for the CDR3 is TGTGCCAGCAGCGCATTACAGGGAGGGGACACTGAAGCTTTCTTT. Its protein product is CASSALQGGDTEAFF.